This TCR beta chain was retrieved from a study of T cell changes during pregnancy in multiple sclerosis. V lost 0 bases and J 2 bases, leaving 10 bases between the germline ends. Germline loops: CDR1 KGHSH, CDR2 LQKENI. The CDR3 has 15 amino acids. This clone was detected a few times. Method: immunoSEQ multiplex PCR; TCRdb's copy keeps in-frame clones and lacks some. The sample comprises about 42,000 clones, nearly 90% of which are singletons, and under 0.95% rests with the top ten. The receptor was isolated from a female donor with multiple sclerosis, enrolled in a pregnancy study. The chain employs TRBV18 and TRBJ1-1; no clear D. The sequenced sample was CD4+ T cells from peripheral blood mononuclear cells, obtained after pregnancy. CDR3 sequence: CASSPPGGGNTEAFF. CDR3 nucleotides: TGTGCCAGCTCACCACCGGGAGGAGGAAACACTGAAGCTTTCTTT.